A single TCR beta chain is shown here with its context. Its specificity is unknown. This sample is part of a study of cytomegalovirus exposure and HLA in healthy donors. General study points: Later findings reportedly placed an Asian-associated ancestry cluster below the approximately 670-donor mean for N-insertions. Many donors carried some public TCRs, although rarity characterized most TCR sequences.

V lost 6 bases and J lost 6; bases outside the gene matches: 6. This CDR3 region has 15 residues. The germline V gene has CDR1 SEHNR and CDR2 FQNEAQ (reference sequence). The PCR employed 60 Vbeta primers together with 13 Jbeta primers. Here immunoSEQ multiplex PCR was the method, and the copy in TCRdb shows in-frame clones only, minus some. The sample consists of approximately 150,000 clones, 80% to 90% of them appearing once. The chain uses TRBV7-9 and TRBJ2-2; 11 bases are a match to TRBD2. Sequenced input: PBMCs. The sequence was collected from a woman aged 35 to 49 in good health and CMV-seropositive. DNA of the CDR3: TGTGCCAGCAGAGAACTAGCGGGAGTTGCCGGGGAGCTGTTTTTT. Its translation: CASRELAGVAGELFF.